Below, 21 T cell receptor beta chains from the same sample are listed, as sequenced in a study of beta chain features in type 1 diabetes. Every isolated RNA sample was fully reverse transcribed, so sequencing captured expressed TCRB transcripts. The assay was immunoSEQ multiplex PCR, and TCRdb's table has in-frame clones only and misses some. The table lists about 59,000 clones, roughly 60% of them singletons. The sample was Tregs from blood. The receptors shown here come from a woman under 30 in good health.

CDR3 DNA: TGCAGCGCAGCCGGGACAGTCTATGGCTACACCTTC. It yields the protein CSAAGTVYGYTF. V and J are TRBV29-1 and TRBJ1-2, with 7 nucleotides matching TRBD1. The CDR3 totals 12 residues. Unmatched junction bases numbered 6, after V lost 7 bases and J lost 4 bases. Germline loops: CDR1 SQVTM, CDR2 ANQGSEA.

This sequence joins TRBV29-1 and TRBJ2-7; weak D call: TRBD2 (5 bases). V was pared by 6 bases and J by 2 bases, with 14 bases between. CDR1 is SQVTM and CDR2 is ANQGSEA in the germline V gene. CDR3 size: 13 residues. The CDR3 protein is CSVTRSGAYEQYF. CDR3 nucleotides: TGCAGCGTCACCCGCAGCGGTGCCTACGAGCAGTACTTC.

The rearrangement uses TRBV6-5 and TRBJ1-2, with D hard to call. The CDR3 runs to 13 residues. V was cut by 2 bases and J by 0 bases, with 4 bases left in between. From germline, CDR1 is MNHEY and CDR2 SVGAGI. The CDR3 sequence: CASSYLANYGYTF. As DNA, the CDR3 is TGTGCCAGCAGTTACCTAGCTAACTATGGCTACACCTTC.

This clone was seen only a few times. The rearrangement joins TRBV5-6 to TRBJ2-7, with TRBD1 matching over 7 bases. J gave up 8 bases and V 4 bases, and 18 bases lay outside the gene matches. Germline V gene lookup returns CDR1 SGHDT and CDR2 YYEEEE. The CDR3 runs 16 residues. The CDR3 here is CASSLTSGTALSKQYF. The CDR3 nucleotides read TGTGCCAGCAGCCTAACCTCCGGGACAGCCCTTTCCAAGCAGTACTTC.

This chain connects TRBV5-1 to TRBJ1-3; possibly TRBD1 for D (5 bases). The germline CDR1 and CDR2 sequences are SGHRS and YFSETQ. The CDR3 has 16 amino acids. Trimming took off 0 bases at V and 0 bases at J, with 10 bases between the two ends. The CDR3 bases are TGCGCCAGCAGCTTGGACAGGTCCTTCTCTGGAAACACCATATATTTT. Translation gives CASSLDRSFSGNTIYF.

The chain has TRBV5-1 and TRBJ2-7, with a tentative D call TRBD1 (6 bases). This CDR3 region has 15 residues. The V gene lost 0 bases and the J gene lost 0 bases, with 10 bases spanning the gap. Per germline, CDR1 SGHRS and CDR2 YFSETQ. The CDR3 region is CASSLDRANSYEQYF. The CDR3 DNA reads as TGCGCCAGCAGCTTGGACAGGGCTAACTCCTACGAGCAGTACTTC.

The chain joins TRBV30 to TRBJ2-5; perhaps TRBD2 as D (5 bases). The germline V gene has CDR1 GTSNPN and CDR2 SVGIG (reference sequence). V was cut by 2 bases and J by 5 bases, with 15 bases left in between. The CDR3 spans 14 residues. As DNA, the CDR3 is TGTGCCTGGAGTAGAACGGGGTCCGGGGAGACCCAGTACTTC. This translates into CAWSRTGSGETQYF.

The CDR3 nucleotides are TGTGCCACCCCGGGGACAGGGGGTAACACTGAAGCTTTCTTT. Translated, it gives CATPGTGGNTEAFF. The chain joins TRBV6-6 to TRBJ1-1; 11 positions match TRBD1. Germline CDR1 reads MNHNY; CDR2 reads SVGAGI (reference sequence). V dropped 10 bases and J dropped 2; count of bases not matched to a gene: 6. The CDR3 spans 14 residues.

V gene TRBV7-9 combines with J gene TRBJ1-4; TRBD1 might be the D (6 bases). CDR1 is SEHNR and CDR2 is FQNEAQ in the germline V gene (reference sequence). The CDR3 is made up of 13 amino acids. The germline V and J ends were trimmed by 3 bases and 5 bases, with 7 bases remaining between them. The CDR3 coding sequence is TGTGCCAGCAGCTTCCAGGGGAATGAAAAACTGTTTTTT. Its protein is CASSFQGNEKLFF.

The chain uses TRBV14 and TRBJ2-7; tentatively, D is TRBD2 (6 bases). With 4 bases removed from V and 7 bases from J, the gap between germline ends came to 17 bases. The CDR3 totals 14 residues. Germline V CDR1 and CDR2: SGHDN, FVKESK. The chain's CDR3 is CASSPLGTLKEQYF. CDR3 nucleotides: TGTGCCAGCAGCCCGCTCGGGACTCTAAAGGAGCAGTACTTC.

V is TRBV19 and J is TRBJ2-6; possible D gene TRBD2, 5 bases. V was shortened by 3 bases and J by 0 bases, with 15 bases between the two germline ends. The CDR3 has 18 residues. Germline assignment: CDR1 LNHDA and CDR2 SQIVND (reference sequence). The CDR3 sequence: CASSIFFSGSSGANVLTF. The CDR3 nucleotides read TGTGCCAGTAGTATTTTCTTCAGCGGTAGCTCTGGGGCCAACGTCCTGACTTTC.

The chain uses TRBV10-3 and TRBJ2-7; D is perhaps TRBD2 (5 bases). The germline gives CDR1 ENHRY, CDR2 SYGVKD. The CDR3 has 11 amino acids. Trimming stripped 8 bases from V and 4 bases from J, with 9 bases between. The CDR3 here is CAIARGYEQYF. In DNA, the CDR3 is TGTGCCATCGCCCGAGGGTACGAGCAGTACTTC.

The genes are TRBV4-2 and TRBJ1-1, with D tentatively TRBD1 (5 bases). The germline V and J ends were trimmed by 1 base and 4 bases, with 13 bases remaining between them. This CDR3 spans 15 amino acids. Germline V gene lookup returns CDR1 LGHNA and CDR2 YNFKEQ. The CDR3 DNA sequence: TGTGCCAGCAGCCAAGCTGGTAATCAGGGCACTGAAGCTTTCTTT. Its translation is CASSQAGNQGTEAFF.

This chain joins TRBV29-1 and TRBJ2-3, with 8 positions matching TRBD1. The V gene's germline CDR1 is SQVTM and CDR2 ANQGSEA. The CDR3 totals 15 residues. V lost 4 bases, J lost 4 bases, and 10 bases stayed unmatched. CDR3 sequence: CSVGPRGRESDTQYF. CDR3 nucleotide sequence: TGCAGCGTTGGTCCCAGGGGGCGCGAGTCAGATACGCAGTATTTT.

This clone occurred a few times. The V call is TRBV6-5, the J call TRBJ2-5, with 8 positions matching TRBD1. J was trimmed by 0 bases and V by 6 bases; bases with no gene match: 6. Germline values: CDR1 MNHEY, CDR2 SVGAGI. There are 15 residues in the CDR3. For the CDR3, the DNA is TGTGCCAGCAGCCTCGGACAGGGATACCAAGAGACCCAGTACTTC. This translates into CASSLGQGYQETQYF.

The chain carries TRBV18 and TRBJ1-1; TRBD1 is a possible D gene (6 bases). V dropped 3 bases and J dropped 10 bases, with 24 bases sitting between them. CDR3 length equals 16 residues. Looked up from germline, CDR1 is KGHSH and CDR2 is LQKENI. As DNA, the CDR3 is TGTGCCAGCTCACCGGGAGTTGAAACAGGGAAATTGGGAGCTTTCTTT. This gives the protein CASSPGVETGKLGAFF.

The chain is built from TRBV30 and TRBJ2-5; possibly TRBD2 for D (5 bases). V was pared by 0 bases and J by 3 bases, with 14 bases between. The CDR3 length is 15 residues. The germline V gene has CDR1 GTSNPN and CDR2 SVGIG (reference sequence). CDR3: CAWSVGDYLKETQYF. Written as DNA, the CDR3 is TGTGCCTGGAGTGTAGGCGACTACCTCAAAGAGACCCAGTACTTC.

The gene calls are TRBV30 and TRBJ1-5; 8 bases agree with TRBD1. The CDR3 contains 15 residues. Germline CDR1 is GTSNPN and CDR2 is SVGIG (reference sequence). Germline trimming cut 4 bases from V and 1 base from J; bases unmatched to any gene: 6. The CDR3, as DNA: TGTGCCTGGACTAGGACAGGGAGCAGCAATCAGCCCCAGCATTTT. This codes for CAWTRTGSSNQPQHF.

This chain uses TRBV10-3 with TRBJ1-2; 8 bases align to TRBD1. V lost 3 bases to trimming and J lost 7 bases; unmatched junction nucleotides: 10. Germline CDR1 ENHRY, CDR2 SYGVKD. There are 15 residues in the CDR3. The CDR3 DNA reads as TGTGCCATCAGTGATGGGGACAGGCGGGAAGGTGGCTACACCTTC. It codes for CAISDGDRREGGYTF.

Note on this clone: The DNA is left out, because the CDR3 cannot be placed on it with certainty; the CDR3 is given as TCRdb lists it. The chain is built from TRBV12-2 and TRBJ2-6; the table's D gene call, TRBD1, was not cross checked with the DNA. TRBV12-2 represents a pseudogene. The CDR3 spans 19 amino acids, including both terminal residues. CDR3 amino acids: CASRPVGTGSPGGANVLTF.

The chain carries TRBV19 and TRBJ1-1; the match to TRBD1 covers 8 bases. The CDR3 spans 13 residues. V trimming: 1 base; J trimming: 12 bases; junction bases outside the gene matches: 7. Germline CDR1 and CDR2: LNHDA and SQIVND (reference sequence). The CDR3 sequence: CASSIGGQGRTFF. CDR3 coding DNA: TGTGCCAGTAGTATAGGCGGACAGGGTCGAACTTTCTTT.